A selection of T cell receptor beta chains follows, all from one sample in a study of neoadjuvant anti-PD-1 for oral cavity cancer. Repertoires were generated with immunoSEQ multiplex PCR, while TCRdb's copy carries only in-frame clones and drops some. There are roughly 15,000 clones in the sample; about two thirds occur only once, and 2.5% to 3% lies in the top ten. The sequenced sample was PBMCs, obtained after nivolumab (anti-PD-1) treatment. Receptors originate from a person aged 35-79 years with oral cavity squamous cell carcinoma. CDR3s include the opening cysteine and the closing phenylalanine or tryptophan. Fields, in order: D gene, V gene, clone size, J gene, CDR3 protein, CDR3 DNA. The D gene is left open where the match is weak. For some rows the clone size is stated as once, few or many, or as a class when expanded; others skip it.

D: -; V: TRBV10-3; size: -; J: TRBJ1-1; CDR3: CAISEQLGTEAFF; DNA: TGTGCCATCAGTGAACAGTTGGGCACTGAAGCTTTCTTT
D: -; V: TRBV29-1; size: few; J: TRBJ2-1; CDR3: CSVGGLGGNEQFF; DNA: TGCAGCGTTGGGGGGCTTGGGGGAAATGAGCAGTTCTTC
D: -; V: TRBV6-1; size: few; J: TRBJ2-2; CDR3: CASRGLSANTGELFF; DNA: TGTGCCAGCCGGGGGCTGTCTGCGAACACCGGGGAGCTGTTTTTT
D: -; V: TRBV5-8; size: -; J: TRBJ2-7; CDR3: CASSPSTSKYEQYF; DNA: TGTGCCAGCAGCCCTTCTACCTCTAAGTACGAGCAGTACTTC
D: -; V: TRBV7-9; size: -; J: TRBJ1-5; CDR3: CASSLGVGGNQPQHF; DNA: TGTGCCAGCAGCTTAGGTGTAGGGGGGAATCAGCCCCAGCATTTT
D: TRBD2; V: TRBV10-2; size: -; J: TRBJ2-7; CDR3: CASSGGLAGYEQYF; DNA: TGCGCCAGCAGTGGGGGACTAGCGGGATACGAGCAGTACTTC
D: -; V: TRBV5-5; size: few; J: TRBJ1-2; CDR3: CASSLGGDGIYGYTF; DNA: TGTGCCAGCAGCTTGGGTGGGGACGGAATCTATGGCTACACCTTC
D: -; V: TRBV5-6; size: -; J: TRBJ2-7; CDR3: CASSSGTLYEQYF; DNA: TGTGCCAGCAGCTCCGGGACTCTTTACGAGCAGTACTTC
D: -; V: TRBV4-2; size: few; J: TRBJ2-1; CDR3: CASSQDLGGGYNEQFF; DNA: TGTGCCAGCAGCCAAGATCTGGGGGGTGGCTACAATGAGCAGTTCTTC
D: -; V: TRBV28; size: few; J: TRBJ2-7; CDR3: CASRRDGNYEQYF; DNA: TGTGCCAGCAGGAGAGACGGAAACTACGAGCAGTACTTC
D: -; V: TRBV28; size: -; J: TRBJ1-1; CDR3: CASSLGSGANTEAFF; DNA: TGTGCCAGCAGTTTAGGGTCCGGGGCGAACACTGAAGCTTTCTTT
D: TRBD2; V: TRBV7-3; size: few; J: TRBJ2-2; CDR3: CASSLIGGRANTGELFF; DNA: TGTGCCAGCAGCTTAATAGGCGGGAGGGCGAACACCGGGGAGCTGTTTTTT
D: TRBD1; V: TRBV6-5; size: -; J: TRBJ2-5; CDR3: CATGQGKTQYF; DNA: TGTGCCACCGGACAGGGGAAGACCCAGTACTTC
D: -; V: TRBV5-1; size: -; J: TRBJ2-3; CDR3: CASSLAVRGFSPDTQYF; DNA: TGCGCCAGCAGCTTGGCCGTAAGGGGCTTCTCTCCAGATACGCAGTATTTT
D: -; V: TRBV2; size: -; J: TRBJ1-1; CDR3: CASSQGGLVTEAFF; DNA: TGTGCCAGCAGCCAAGGAGGGTTAGTCACTGAAGCTTTCTTT
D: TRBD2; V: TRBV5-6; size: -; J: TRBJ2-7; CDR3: CASSTLAGGPYEQYF; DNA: TGTGCCAGCAGCACCCTAGCGGGAGGGCCCTACGAGCAGTACTTC
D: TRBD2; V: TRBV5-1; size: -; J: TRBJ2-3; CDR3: CASGTSGRDTQYF; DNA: TGCGCCAGCGGGACTAGCGGGAGGGATACGCAGTATTTT
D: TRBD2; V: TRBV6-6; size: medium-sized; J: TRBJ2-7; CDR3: CASRLAAYEQYF; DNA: TGTGCCAGCAGACTAGCGGCTTACGAGCAGTACTTC
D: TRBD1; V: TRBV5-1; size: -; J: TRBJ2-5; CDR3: CASSFTGGAETQYF; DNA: TGCGCCAGCAGCTTCACAGGGGGCGCGGAGACCCAGTACTTC
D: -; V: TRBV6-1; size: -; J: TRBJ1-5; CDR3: CASSRGDGNQPQHF; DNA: TGTGCCAGCAGTAGGGGGGACGGCAATCAGCCCCAGCATTTT
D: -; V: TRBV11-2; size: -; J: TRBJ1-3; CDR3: CASSRTVSGNTIYF; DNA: TGTGCCAGCAGCCGGACAGTCTCTGGAAACACCATATATTTT
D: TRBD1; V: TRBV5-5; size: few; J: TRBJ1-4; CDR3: CASSPWTGGNEKLFF; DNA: TGTGCCAGCAGCCCTTGGACAGGGGGTAATGAAAAACTGTTTTTT
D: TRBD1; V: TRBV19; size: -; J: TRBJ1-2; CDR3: CASSIPAAGGSYTF; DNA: TGTGCCAGTAGTATCCCGGCGGCAGGGGGTAGCTACACCTTC
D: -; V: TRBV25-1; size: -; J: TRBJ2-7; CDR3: CASTLLGDEQYF; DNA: TGTGCCAGCACTCTCTTGGGCGACGAGCAGTACTTC
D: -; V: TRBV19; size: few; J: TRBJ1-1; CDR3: CASSMSGSNTEAFF; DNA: TGTGCCAGTAGTATGTCTGGGTCCAACACTGAAGCTTTCTTT
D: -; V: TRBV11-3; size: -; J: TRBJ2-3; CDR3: CASSWTRTDTQYF; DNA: TGTGCCAGCAGCTGGACCCGCACAGATACGCAGTATTTT
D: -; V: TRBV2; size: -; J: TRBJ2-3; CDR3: CASSEGGGSTDTQYF; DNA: TGTGCCAGCAGTGAAGGAGGAGGGTCCACAGATACGCAGTATTTT
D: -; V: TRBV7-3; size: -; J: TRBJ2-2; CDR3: CASSLTEGHINSGELFF; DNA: TGTGCCAGCAGCTTAACAGAGGGACATATAAATTCCGGGGAGCTGTTTTTT
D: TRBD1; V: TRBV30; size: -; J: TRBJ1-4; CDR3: CAWSPRDRATNEKLFF; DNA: TGTGCCTGGAGTCCCCGGGACAGAGCAACTAATGAAAAACTGTTTTTT
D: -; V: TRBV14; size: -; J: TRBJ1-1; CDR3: CASSRVGGRTEAFF; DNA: TGTGCCAGCAGCCGCGTTGGGGGCAGAACTGAAGCTTTCTTT
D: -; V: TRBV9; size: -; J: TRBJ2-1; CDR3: CASSERSEGTISYNEQFF; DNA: TGTGCCAGCAGCGAACGAAGCGAGGGGACGATATCCTACAATGAGCAGTTCTTC
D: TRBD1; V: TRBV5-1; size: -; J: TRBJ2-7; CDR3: CASSHWDRPYEQYF; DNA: TGCGCCAGCAGCCACTGGGACAGGCCCTACGAGCAGTACTTC
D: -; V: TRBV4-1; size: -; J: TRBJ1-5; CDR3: CASSQEGGQPSNQPQHF; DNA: TGCGCCAGCAGCCAAGAGGGTGGACAGCCTAGCAATCAGCCCCAGCATTTT
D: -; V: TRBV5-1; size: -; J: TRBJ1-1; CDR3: CASSLSGTQNTEAFF; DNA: TGCGCCAGCAGCTTGTCCGGGACTCAGAACACTGAAGCTTTCTTT
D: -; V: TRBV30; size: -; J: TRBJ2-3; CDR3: CAWSRRGRLTDTQYF; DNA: TGTGCCTGGAGTCGCCGGGGAAGGCTCACAGATACGCAGTATTTT
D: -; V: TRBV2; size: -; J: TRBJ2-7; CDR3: CASTLGTISYEQYF; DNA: TGTGCCAGCACCCTGGGGACGATTTCCTACGAGCAGTACTTC
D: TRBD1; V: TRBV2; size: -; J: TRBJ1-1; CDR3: CASSPGQLGNTEAFF; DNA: TGTGCCAGCAGCCCGGGACAGTTGGGGAACACTGAAGCTTTCTTT
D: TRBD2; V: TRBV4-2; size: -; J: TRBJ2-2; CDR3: CASSQGSGTDTGELFF; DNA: TGTGCCAGCAGCCAGGGGAGCGGGACGGACACCGGGGAGCTGTTTTTT